The sequence of this TCR beta chain was determined in a study of blood T cell repertoires in COVID-19 (TCRdb year 2020). Broadly, across the study: The collaborator samples originated in the United States, Italy and Spain and spanned the acute and convalescent phases of COVID-19. Where HLA class I and class II types were available, the types were taken from metadata supplied by the sample provider, not from assay-based typing. Samples came from the ongoing ImmuneRACE study (first 160 participants) plus 1,254 subjects from 6 global collaborators. A freely available public database, intended as a resource for researchers studying the immune response to SARS-CoV-2, is where the repertoires were released. Nearly every sample came with metadata listing a de-identified subject ID, COVID-19 status, age in years and sex. Deeply sampled blood TCRbeta repertoires from subjects exposed to, actively infected with, or recovered from COVID-19 were included in the dataset. The prospective study material was composed of cDNA or gDNA derived from T cells, B-cell-depleted T cells, or PBMCs.

Participants in the prospective study were enrolled through a virtual design, were aged about 18 to 89 years, and lived in fewer than 30 United States geographic areas. In the prospective study, cohorts were assigned on the basis of participant-reported clinical history obtained from a screening survey and a study questionnaire. In the prospective study, mobile phlebotomists collected whole blood, serum and a nasopharyngeal or oropharyngeal swab from each participant. Prospective study participants could optionally give additional blood draws and questionnaires over an approximately 2-month period. Blood samples from the prospective study were shipped frozen or at room temperature prior to DNA extraction. In the case of this clone: Its antigen is still unknown. The sample holds no much larger clone one base away, and base qualities are not on file.

The study at large found these results: The amount of clinical and demographic metadata varied by source and participant and was provided uncurated.

TCRbeta CDR3 regions were amplified from genomic DNA using the immunoSEQ Assay, a bias-controlled multiplex PCR. The source study handled its data this way. The number of nucleated cells in each sample was estimated by amplification of reference gene primers within the assay. To quantify the absolute abundance of each unique TCRbeta CDR3 rearrangement, sequence reads were collapsed and filtered. For each sample, productive Simpson clonality was calculated by taking the square root of Simpson's diversity index across productive rearrangements. Sourced from immuneACCESS, this table was stored by TCRdb with only in-frame sequences that have V and J called. A share of the clones is absent; for the studies checked, an unresolved V gene accounts for under half, and the remainder has no known explanation. V, J and clone size were drawn from that table, and D and trimming were deduced from the DNA. Present in this sample are roughly 250,000 clones, approximately 83% of which were seen just once. Together, the top ten hold 3% to 4% of the sample.

V loses 6 bases at its end and J loses 0 bases; junction bases beyond the gene matches: 6. Including the terminal cysteine and phenylalanine, the CDR3 comprises 15 residues. Only the CDR3 part of the read is kept: 45 bases, read in frame from the first base. Taken from the germline V gene (reference sequence), the CDR1 and CDR2 loops are LGHDT and YNNKEL. This receptor was taken from a woman aged 40 to 49 with acute COVID-19. The rearranged segments are TRBV3-1 (or the pseudogene TRBV3-2) and TRBJ2-3; TRBD2 matches 7 bases in the middle. Material: PBMCs or T cells enriched from blood (not recorded which). The DNA sequence is as follows: TGTGCCAGCAGACTAGCGTGGGCTAGCACAGATACGCAGTATTTT. Its translation reads: CASRLAWASTDTQYF.